The 27 T cell receptor beta chains in this list originate from one sample, sequenced in a study of shared clonotypes between healthy human individuals. The data were produced by immunoSEQ multiplex PCR, yet TCRdb's version contains in-frame clones alone and is incomplete. The sample consists of around 2.3 million clones, 95% of them appearing once. Sequencing used naive CD4+ T cells sorted from blood. The subset: CD45RA+ positively selected. The origin of the receptors is a man aged 18 to 30 in good health.

The chain employs TRBV7-9 and TRBJ2-7, with D perhaps given as TRBD1 or TRBD2 (5 bases each). In germline, CDR1 is SEHNR, CDR2 FQNEAQ (reference sequence). CDR3 length equals 12 residues. The V end was cut by 7 bases, the J end by 3 bases, with 10 bases between. The CDR3 DNA is TGTGCCAGCACCCCTGGGGGCTACGAGCAGTACTTC. It specifies CASTPGGYEQYF.

The V call is TRBV4-1, the J call TRBJ1-4; TRBD1 matches 8 bases. Germline lookup yields CDR1 MGHRA and CDR2 YSYEKL. CDR3 length: 14 residues. Unmatched junction bases numbered 4, after V lost 5 bases and J lost 5 bases. Written as DNA, the CDR3 is TGCGCCAGCAGCGGCCGGGACAGGAATGAAAAACTGTTTTTT. Protein product: CASSGRDRNEKLFF.

The chain links TRBV7-2 to TRBJ2-3, with 7 positions matching TRBD2. CDR1 and CDR2 (germline): SGHTA, FQGNSA. This CDR3 has 16 residues. The junction had 11 bases not matched to a gene; V was cut back by 4 bases and J by 4 bases. The chain's CDR3 is CASSSPTSPRPDTQYF. CDR3 in DNA: TGTGCCAGCAGCTCCCCGACTAGCCCTAGGCCAGATACGCAGTATTTT. The full variable domain, in which reference TRBV7-2 and TRBJ2-3 provide the parts outside the CDR3, is GAGVSQSPSNKVTEKGKDVELRCDPISGHTALYWYRQSLGQGLEFLIYFQGNSAPDKSGLPSDRFSAERTGGSVSTLTIQRTQQEDSAVYLCASSSPTSPRPDTQYFGPGTRLTVL.

The rearrangement links TRBV28 to TRBJ1-1; D unclear. The V end lost 2 bases, the J end lost 6 bases, and 13 bases lay between the germline ends. Germline V CDR1 and CDR2: MDHEN, SYDVKM. This CDR3 has 14 residues. Here the CDR3 DNA reads TGTGCCAGCAGTTTAGGTGGGCCTGAACCTGAAGCTTTCTTT. Encoded protein: CASSLGGPEPEAFF.

V and J are TRBV10-3 and TRBJ2-2, with D unclear. V lost 4 bases, J lost 5 bases, and 8 bases lay in between. The CDR3 has 13 residues. Germline assignment: CDR1 ENHRY and CDR2 SYGVKD. CDR3 sequence: CAISGGVTGELFF. As DNA, the CDR3 is TGTGCCATCAGTGGTGGGGTGACCGGGGAGCTGTTTTTT.

Comments on this clone: A junction boundary mismatches the germline segment, possibly from a read error. The J gene is TRBJ2-7, the V gene TRBV7-7, with 7 bases fitting TRBD2. Germline-derived CDR1 and CDR2 are SSHAT and FNYEAQ (reference sequence). This CDR3 spans 20 amino acids. CDR3 sequence (DNA): TGTGCTAGCAGCTCAAATCAGGGACTACCCTTTCCCCTGTGCTCCTACGAGCAGTACTTC. Translation gives CASSSNQGLPFPLCSYEQYF.

This chain links TRBV25-1 with TRBJ2-2; 8 positions agree with TRBD2. There are 16 residues in the CDR3. V trimming: 3 bases; J trimming: 1 base; junction bases outside the gene matches: 4. Germline-derived CDR1 and CDR2 are MGHDK and SYGVNS. The CDR3, as DNA: TGTGCCAGCAGTGATACGGGAGGGGGGAACACCGGGGAGCTGTTTTTT. This translates into CASSDTGGGNTGELFF.

The gene calls are TRBV7-3 and TRBJ2-1; 7 bases match TRBD1. Germline-derived CDR1 and CDR2 are SGHTA and FQGTGA. The CDR3 length is 14 residues. After removal of 5 bases from V and 7 bases from J, the junction contained 8 bases not matched to a gene. Here the CDR3 DNA reads TGTGCCAGCAGCCGAGGGGGCTCCGAAAATGAGCAGTTCTTC. This gives the protein CASSRGGSENEQFF.

The chain couples TRBV9 to TRBJ1-1; D is uncertain. Germline values: CDR1 SGDLS, CDR2 YYNGEE. Trimming cost V 6 bases and J 1 base, with 13 bases left between them. This CDR3 is 14 amino acids long. The CDR3 loop reads CASISGPSNTEAFF. CDR3 DNA sequence: TGTGCCAGCATCTCAGGACCGTCGAACACTGAAGCTTTCTTT.

The chain recombines TRBV30 with TRBJ2-3; D remains unclear. Looked up from germline, CDR1 is GTSNPN and CDR2 is SVGIG (reference sequence). CDR3 size: 13 residues. Trimming stripped 1 base from V and 0 bases from J, with 5 bases between. CDR3 sequence (DNA): TGTGCCTGGAGTGGGGCTAGCACAGATACGCAGTATTTT. Amino acid sequence: CAWSGASTDTQYF.

The chain has TRBV19 and TRBJ2-5; 8 bases map to TRBD1. Germline V gives CDR1 LNHDA, CDR2 SQIVND (reference sequence). V trimming: 3 bases; J trimming: 3 bases; junction bases outside the gene matches: 9. The CDR3 is 16 amino acids. The CDR3 loop is CASSIYPGQGEETQYF. The CDR3 DNA reads as TGTGCCAGTAGTATCTACCCCGGACAGGGAGAAGAGACCCAGTACTTC.

The V gene is TRBV7-2, the J gene TRBJ2-6, with D perhaps matching TRBD1 (7 bases). Germline V gene data show CDR1 as SGHTA and CDR2 as FQGNSA. The V gene lost 5 bases and the J gene lost 3 bases, with 14 bases spanning the gap. The CDR3 is 16 amino acids. The DNA of the CDR3 is TGTGCCAGCAGCCCCATCCAGGGGGGTGGGGCCAACGTCCTGACTTTC. Residues: CASSPIQGGGANVLTF.

This chain links TRBV30 with TRBJ1-1, with 7 bases lining up with TRBD1. Germline V lookup: CDR1 GTSNPN, CDR2 SVGIG (reference sequence). The CDR3 loop spans 14 amino acids. V dropped 5 bases and J dropped 4; count of bases not matched to a gene: 10. For the CDR3, the DNA is TGTGCCTGGGGAAGACAGGGTGGGGGCACTGAAGCTTTCTTT. This encodes CAWGRQGGGTEAFF.

CDR3 nucleotide sequence: TGCAGCGTCGGTCCCGGGAACACCGGGGAGCTGTTTTTT. Protein: CSVGPGNTGELFF. The V gene is TRBV29-1, the J gene TRBJ2-2; no clear D. V lost 6 bases and J lost 1, with 9 bases in between. This CDR3 contains 13 residues. Looked up from germline, CDR1 is SQVTM and CDR2 is ANQGSEA.

This chain joins TRBV6-1 and TRBJ1-6; D remains unclear. This CDR3 has 17 amino acids. V was trimmed by 1 base and J by 0 bases, leaving 10 bases between them. Germline V lookup: CDR1 MNHNS, CDR2 SASEGT. The CDR3 sequence is CASSEGKGFSYNSPLHF. The CDR3 nucleotides read TGTGCCAGCAGTGAAGGGAAGGGTTTCTCCTATAATTCACCCCTCCACTTT.

The count of this clone is one. This same CDR3 is encoded by further DNA sequences in the sample. The gene calls are TRBV6-5 and TRBJ2-7; D is uncertain. CDR3 length: 15 amino acids. From germline, CDR1 is MNHEY and CDR2 SVGAGI. Deletions cut 2 bases from V and 0 bases from J, with 11 bases between. CDR3 DNA sequence: TGTGCCAGCAGTTACAGCCGGGTTAGCTCCTACGAGCAGTACTTC. Translating it yields CASSYSRVSSYEQYF.

This chain links TRBV2 with TRBJ1-2, with a possible D match to TRBD1 (5 bases). Trimming took 1 base from V and 4 from J, leaving 10 bases between them. This CDR3 has 14 residues. Germline assignment: CDR1 SNHLY and CDR2 FYNNEI. The CDR3 nucleotides are TGTGCCAGCAGTGAAGGGGGGTTGGGCTATGGCTACACCTTC. Protein sequence: CASSEGGLGYGYTF.

The V and J genes are TRBV7-9 and TRBJ2-7; possibly TRBD2 for D (5 bases). The germline V and J ends were trimmed by 5 bases and 3 bases, with 14 bases remaining between them. Per the germline V gene, CDR1 is SEHNR and CDR2 is FQNEAQ (reference sequence). The CDR3 runs to 14 residues. CDR3 nucleotide sequence: TGTGCCAGCAGCCGACCGGGGTCGGTCTACGAGCAGTACTTC. This encodes CASSRPGSVYEQYF.

This clone was seen only once. The CDR3 spells CASSQTAVQSYEQYF. The CDR3 coding sequence is TGCGCCAGCAGCCAAACGGCGGTACAATCCTACGAGCAGTACTTC. This chain links TRBV4-3 with TRBJ2-7; D is ambiguous. This CDR3 has 15 amino acids. V dropped 2 bases and J dropped 1 base, with 12 bases sitting between them. Germline V gives CDR1 LGHNA, CDR2 YSLEER.

This clone appeared a single time. V gene TRBV6-1 combines with J gene TRBJ1-1, with D uncertain. The CDR3 runs to 14 residues. The germline gives CDR1 MNHNS, CDR2 SASEGT. The V and J ends lost 0 bases and 7 bases respectively, with 12 bases between them. The CDR3 reads CASSEAVGRFEAFF. The CDR3 coding sequence is TGTGCCAGCAGTGAAGCAGTAGGGCGATTTGAAGCTTTCTTT.

A single count supports this clone. The chain combines TRBV7-5 with TRBJ2-5; the table's TRBD2 call for D was not verified on the DNA. TRBV7-5 is noted as a pseudogene. The CDR3 sequence is 17 residues long. The CDR3 is CARSLWLAGERVETQYF. DNA of the CDR3: TGTGCCAGAAGCTTATGGCTAGCGGGGGAAAGAGTAGAGACCCAGTACTTC.

The chain employs TRBV7-3 and TRBJ1-6; D not certain. The CDR3 sequence is 14 residues long. Trimming left V 0 bases short and J 6 bases short, with 6 bases between. Germline CDR1 SGHTA, CDR2 FQGTGA. In DNA, the CDR3 is TGTGCCAGCAGCTTAACCGCAGCTAATTCACCCCTCCACTTT. This encodes CASSLTAANSPLHF.

The gene calls are TRBV7-2 and TRBJ2-1, with TRBD2 as a possible D gene (6 bases). Deletions cut 1 base from V and 0 bases from J, with 16 bases between. The CDR3 runs 18 residues. Germline lookup yields CDR1 SGHTA and CDR2 FQGNSA. As DNA, the CDR3 is TGTGCCAGCAGCTTAGTTTGGGCAGGGACTCACTCCTACAATGAGCAGTTCTTC. Translating gives CASSLVWAGTHSYNEQFF.

This chain joins TRBV30 and TRBJ2-4, with a possible D match to TRBD2 (5 bases). Germline V gene data show CDR1 as GTSNPN and CDR2 as SVGIG (reference sequence). The CDR3 is 16 amino acids. The germline V and J ends were trimmed by 1 base and 3 bases, with 16 bases remaining between them. The CDR3, as DNA: TGTGCCTGGAGTGGCTCGGGGATGTTTGGCAAAAACATTCAGTACTTC. Translated: CAWSGSGMFGKNIQYF.

The sample holds one count of this clone. The chain is built from TRBV6-1 and TRBJ1-4; 9 bases line up with TRBD1. The CDR3 covers 15 residues. CDR1 is MNHNS and CDR2 is SASEGT in the germline V gene. With V trimmed by 0 bases and J by 8 bases, 4 bases remained unmatched. The CDR3 nucleotides read TGTGCCAGCAGTGAAGCGGGGACAGGGTACGAAAAACTGTTTTTT. This encodes CASSEAGTGYEKLFF.

Points on this clone: Other nucleotide sequences in the sample specify the same CDR3. J is TRBJ2-3 and V is TRBV29-1; D call uncertain. V was trimmed by 4 bases and J by 2 bases, leaving 4 bases between them. This CDR3 has 11 residues. Germline-derived CDR1 and CDR2 are SQVTM and ANQGSEA. CDR3 DNA: TGCAGCGTTGCGGACACAGATACGCAGTATTTT. Translated, it gives CSVADTDTQYF.

V gene TRBV9 combines with J gene TRBJ1-2; the D is unclear. V lost 0 bases and J 8 bases, leaving 17 bases between the germline ends. CDR1 and CDR2 from the germline V gene are SGDLS and YYNGEE. The CDR3 is 15 residues long. The CDR3 loop is CASSVDQSYGAGYTF. The CDR3 bases are TGTGCCAGCAGCGTAGATCAGTCGTATGGCGCGGGCTACACCTTC.